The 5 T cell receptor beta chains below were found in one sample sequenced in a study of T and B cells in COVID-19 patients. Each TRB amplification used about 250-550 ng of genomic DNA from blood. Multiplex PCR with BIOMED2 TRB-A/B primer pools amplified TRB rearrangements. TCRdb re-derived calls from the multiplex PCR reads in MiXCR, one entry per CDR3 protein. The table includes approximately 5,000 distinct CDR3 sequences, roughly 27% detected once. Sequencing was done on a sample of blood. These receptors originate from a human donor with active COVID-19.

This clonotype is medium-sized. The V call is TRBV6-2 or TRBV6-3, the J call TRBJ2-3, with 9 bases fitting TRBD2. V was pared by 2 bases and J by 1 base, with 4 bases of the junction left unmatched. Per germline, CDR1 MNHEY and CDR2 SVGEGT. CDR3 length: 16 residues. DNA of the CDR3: TGTGCCAGCAGTTACAACCAGCGGGAGGGCACAGATACGCAGTATTTT. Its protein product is CASSYNQREGTDTQYF.

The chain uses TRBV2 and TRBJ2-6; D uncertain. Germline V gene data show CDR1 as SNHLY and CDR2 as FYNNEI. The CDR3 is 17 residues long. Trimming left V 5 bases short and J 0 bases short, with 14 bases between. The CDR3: CASSWMGIRSGANVLTF. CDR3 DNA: TGTGCCAGCAGTTGGATGGGGATTCGCTCTGGGGCCAACGTCCTGACTTTC.

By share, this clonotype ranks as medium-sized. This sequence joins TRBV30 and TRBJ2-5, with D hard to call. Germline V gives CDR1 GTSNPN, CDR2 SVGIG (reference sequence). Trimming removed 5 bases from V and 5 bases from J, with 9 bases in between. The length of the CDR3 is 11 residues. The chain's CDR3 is CAWSPRETQYF. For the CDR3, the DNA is TGTGCCTGGTCCCCTAGGGAGACCCAGTACTTC.

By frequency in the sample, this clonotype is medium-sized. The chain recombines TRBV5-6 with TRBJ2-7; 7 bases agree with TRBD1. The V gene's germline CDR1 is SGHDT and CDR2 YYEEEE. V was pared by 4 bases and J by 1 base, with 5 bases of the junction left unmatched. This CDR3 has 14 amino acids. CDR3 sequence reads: CASSKDRRSYEQYF. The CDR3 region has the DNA TGTGCCAGCAGCAAGGACAGGAGGTCCTACGAGCAGTACTTC.

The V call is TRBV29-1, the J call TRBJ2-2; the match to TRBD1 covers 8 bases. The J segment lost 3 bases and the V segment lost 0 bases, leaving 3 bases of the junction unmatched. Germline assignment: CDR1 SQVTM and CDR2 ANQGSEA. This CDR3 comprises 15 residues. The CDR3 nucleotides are TGCAGCGTTGAAGACCCGGGACAGGACACCGGGGAGCTGTTTTTT. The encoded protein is CSVEDPGQDTGELFF.